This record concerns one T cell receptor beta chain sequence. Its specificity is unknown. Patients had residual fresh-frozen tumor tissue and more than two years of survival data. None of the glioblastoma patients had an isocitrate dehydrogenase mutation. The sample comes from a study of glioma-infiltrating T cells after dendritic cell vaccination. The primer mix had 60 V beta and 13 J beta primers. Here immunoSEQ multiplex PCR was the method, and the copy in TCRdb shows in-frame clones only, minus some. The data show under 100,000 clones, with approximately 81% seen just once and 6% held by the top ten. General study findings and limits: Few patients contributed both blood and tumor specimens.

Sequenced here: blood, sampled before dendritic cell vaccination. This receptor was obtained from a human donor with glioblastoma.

CDR3 loop: CAILAPGQHNGYTF. CDR3 coding DNA: TGTGCCATTCTAGCGCCAGGCCAGCATAATGGCTACACCTTC. This chain links TRBV10-3 with TRBJ1-2; D ambiguous. Per germline, CDR1 ENHRY and CDR2 SYGVKD. V was pared by 9 bases and J by 6 bases, with 20 bases between. This CDR3 spans 14 amino acids.